This TCR beta chain was captured by sequencing in a study of cytomegalovirus exposure and HLA in healthy donors. The CDR3 runs 16 residues. Germline V gene lookup returns CDR1 LNHNV and CDR2 YYDKDF (reference sequence). V lost 0 bases to trimming and J lost 0 bases; unmatched junction nucleotides: 2. The PCR was carried out with 60 Vbeta primers and 13 Jbeta primers. Profiled with immunoSEQ multiplex PCR; TCRdb holds only in-frame clones, not every one. The sample consists of about 170,000 clones, around 78% of them appearing once. The sample was PBMCs. This TCR was recovered from a woman in her twenties or thirties in good health and CMV-seropositive. The J gene is TRBJ1-5, the V gene TRBV15, with 7 positions matching TRBD1. Written as DNA, the CDR3 is TGTGCCACCAGCAGAGATGGGACAGATAGCAATCAGCCCCAGCATTTT. Its translation is CATSRDGTDSNQPQHF.